This entry features one T cell receptor beta chain sequence. Source study methods: Estimation of nucleated cell counts relied on the amplification of reference gene primers. Produced via immunoSEQ multiplex PCR; TCRdb's table is partial and in-frame only. V, J and clone size are taken as reported in that table, and D and trimming were inferred from the DNA itself. The profile shows approximately 360,000 clones, nearly 90% of them singletons. The CDR3 covers 15 residues. Germline lookup yields CDR1 SGHAT and CDR2 FQNNGV. V gave up 4 bases and J gave up 3 bases, with 13 bases separating them. The data stem from a study of blood T cell repertoires in COVID-19. Study background: The United States, Italy and Spain were the sources of the acute and convalescent COVID-19 samples. PBMCs, B-cell-depleted T cells, or T cells provided the cDNA or gDNA that made up the material.

The chain uses TRBV11-2 and TRBJ2-4; D is possibly TRBD2 (5 bases). The sequenced sample consisted of peripheral blood. This TCR was recovered from a young man with active or convalescent COVID-19. The CDR3 loop reads CASSSAPRDKNIQYF. In nucleotides, the CDR3 is TGTGCCAGCAGCTCGGCCCCTCGGGACAAAAACATTCAGTACTTC.